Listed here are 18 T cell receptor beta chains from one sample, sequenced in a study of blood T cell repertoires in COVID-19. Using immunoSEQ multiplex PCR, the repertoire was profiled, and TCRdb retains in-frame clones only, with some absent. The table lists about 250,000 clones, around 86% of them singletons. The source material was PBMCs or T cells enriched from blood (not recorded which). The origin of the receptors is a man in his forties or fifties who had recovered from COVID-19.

The CDR3 sequence is CASSPTIGGPSGNTIYF. The CDR3 DNA sequence: TGTGCCAGCAGCCCAACGATCGGGGGACCCTCTGGAAACACCATATATTTT. The chain is built from TRBV4-2 and TRBJ1-3, with D perhaps matching TRBD1 (5 bases). The V gene's germline CDR1 is LGHNA and CDR2 YNFKEQ. The V end was cut by 4 bases, the J end by 0 bases, with 16 bases between. This CDR3 is 17 amino acids long.

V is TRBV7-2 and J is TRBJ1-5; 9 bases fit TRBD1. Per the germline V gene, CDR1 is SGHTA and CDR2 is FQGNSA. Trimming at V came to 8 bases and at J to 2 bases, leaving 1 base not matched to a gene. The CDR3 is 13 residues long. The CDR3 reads CASGDRGNQPQHF. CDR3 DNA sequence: TGTGCCAGCGGGGACAGGGGCAATCAGCCCCAGCATTTT. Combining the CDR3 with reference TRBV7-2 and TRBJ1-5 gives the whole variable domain GAGVSQSPSNKVTEKGKDVELRCDPISGHTALYWYRQSLGQGLEFLIYFQGNSAPDKSGLPSDRFSAERTGGSVSTLTIQRTQQEDSAVYLCASGDRGNQPQHFGDGTRLSIL.

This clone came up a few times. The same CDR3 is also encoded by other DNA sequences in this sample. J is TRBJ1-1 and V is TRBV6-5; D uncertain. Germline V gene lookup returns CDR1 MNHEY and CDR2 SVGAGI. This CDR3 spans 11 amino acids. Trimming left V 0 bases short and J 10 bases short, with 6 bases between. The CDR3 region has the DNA TGTGCCAGCAGTTACTCCGGAGGAGCTTTCTTT. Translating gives CASSYSGGAFF.

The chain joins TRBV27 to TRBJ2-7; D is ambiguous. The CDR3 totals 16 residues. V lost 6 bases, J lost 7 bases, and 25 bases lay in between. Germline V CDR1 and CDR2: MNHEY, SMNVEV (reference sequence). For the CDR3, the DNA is TGTGCCAGCAGCTTACGGCGAACAGTCAGCTTTTTGGAGCAGTACTTC. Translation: CASSLRRTVSFLEQYF.

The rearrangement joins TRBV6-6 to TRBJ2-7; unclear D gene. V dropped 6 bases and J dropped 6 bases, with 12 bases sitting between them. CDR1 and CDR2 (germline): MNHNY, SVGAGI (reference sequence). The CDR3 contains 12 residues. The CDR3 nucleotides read TGTGCCAGCAGCCATGACTTTAGCGAGCAGTACTTC. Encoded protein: CASSHDFSEQYF.

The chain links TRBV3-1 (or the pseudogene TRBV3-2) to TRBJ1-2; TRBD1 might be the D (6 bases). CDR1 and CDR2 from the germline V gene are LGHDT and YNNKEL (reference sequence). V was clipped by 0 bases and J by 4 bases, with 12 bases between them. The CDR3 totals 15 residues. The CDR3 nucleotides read TGTGCCAGCAGCCAAGAGGGGGGGCTGACCTATGGCTACACCTTC. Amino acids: CASSQEGGLTYGYTF.

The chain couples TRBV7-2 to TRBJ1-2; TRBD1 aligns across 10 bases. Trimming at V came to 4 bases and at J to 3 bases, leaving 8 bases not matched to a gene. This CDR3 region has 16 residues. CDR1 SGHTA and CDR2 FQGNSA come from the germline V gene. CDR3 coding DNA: TGTGCCAGCAGCTCGGTCTCCGGGACAGGGGACTATGGCTACACCTTC. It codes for CASSSVSGTGDYGYTF.

CDR3 DNA sequence: TGTGCCAGCAGTTACCCGGGTCAGCCCCAGCATTTT. Residues: CASSYPGQPQHF. This chain connects TRBV6-2 or TRBV6-3 to TRBJ1-5, with no clear D. The V end lost 2 bases, the J end lost 6 bases, and 5 bases lay between the germline ends. This CDR3 is 12 amino acids long. Germline lookup yields CDR1 MNHEY and CDR2 SVGEGT.

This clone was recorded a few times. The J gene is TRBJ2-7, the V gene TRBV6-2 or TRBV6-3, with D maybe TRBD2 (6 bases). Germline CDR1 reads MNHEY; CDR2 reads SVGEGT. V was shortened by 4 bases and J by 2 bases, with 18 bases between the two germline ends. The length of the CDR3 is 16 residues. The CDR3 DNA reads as TGTGCCAGCAGTTCCGCCTGGAGGGACGGCGCCTACGAGCAGTACTTC. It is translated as CASSSAWRDGAYEQYF.

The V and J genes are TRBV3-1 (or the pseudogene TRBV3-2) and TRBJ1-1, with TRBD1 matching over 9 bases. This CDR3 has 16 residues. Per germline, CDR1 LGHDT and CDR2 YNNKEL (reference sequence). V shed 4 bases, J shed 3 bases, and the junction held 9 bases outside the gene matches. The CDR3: CASSPGQGVADTEAFF. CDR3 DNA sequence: TGTGCCAGCAGCCCGGGACAGGGAGTGGCGGACACTGAAGCTTTCTTT.

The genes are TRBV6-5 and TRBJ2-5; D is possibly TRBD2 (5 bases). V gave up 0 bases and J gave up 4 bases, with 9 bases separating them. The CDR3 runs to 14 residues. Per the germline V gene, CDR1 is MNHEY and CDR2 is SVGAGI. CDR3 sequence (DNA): TGTGCCAGCAGTTACTCTGCACTAGGAGAGACCCAGTACTTC. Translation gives CASSYSALGETQYF.

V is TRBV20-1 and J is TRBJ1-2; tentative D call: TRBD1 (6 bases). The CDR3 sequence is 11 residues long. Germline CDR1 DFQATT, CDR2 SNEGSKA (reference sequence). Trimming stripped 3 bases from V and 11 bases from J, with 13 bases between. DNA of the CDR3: TGCAGTGCTAGGGAGGACAGTCGGTACACCTTC. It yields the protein CSAREDSRYTF.

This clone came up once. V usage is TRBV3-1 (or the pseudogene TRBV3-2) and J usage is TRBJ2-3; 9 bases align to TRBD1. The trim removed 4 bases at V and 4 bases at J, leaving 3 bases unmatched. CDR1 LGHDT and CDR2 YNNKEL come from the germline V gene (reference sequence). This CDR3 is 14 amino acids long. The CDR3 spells CASSRDRVSDTQYF. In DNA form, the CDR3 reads TGTGCCAGCAGCCGGGACAGGGTGTCAGATACGCAGTATTTT.

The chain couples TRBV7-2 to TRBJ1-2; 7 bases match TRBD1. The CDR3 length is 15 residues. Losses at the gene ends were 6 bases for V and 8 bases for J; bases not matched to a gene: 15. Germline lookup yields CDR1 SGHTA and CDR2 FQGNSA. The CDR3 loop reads CASRQPDRATFGYTF. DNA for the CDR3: TGTGCCAGCAGACAACCCGACAGGGCCACCTTCGGCTACACCTTC.

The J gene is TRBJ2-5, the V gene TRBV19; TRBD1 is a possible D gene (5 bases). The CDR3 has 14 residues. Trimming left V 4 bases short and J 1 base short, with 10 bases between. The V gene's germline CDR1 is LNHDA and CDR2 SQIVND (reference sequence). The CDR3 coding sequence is TGTGCCAGTAGTACATGGACAAGCCAAGAGACCCAGTACTTC. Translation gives CASSTWTSQETQYF.

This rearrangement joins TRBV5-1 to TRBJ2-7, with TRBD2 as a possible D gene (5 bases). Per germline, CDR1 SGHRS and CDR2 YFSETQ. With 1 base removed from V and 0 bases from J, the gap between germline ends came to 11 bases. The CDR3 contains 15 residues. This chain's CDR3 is CASSLTSGTSYEQYF. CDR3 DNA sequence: TGCGCCAGCAGCTTGACTTCGGGAACCTCCTACGAGCAGTACTTC.

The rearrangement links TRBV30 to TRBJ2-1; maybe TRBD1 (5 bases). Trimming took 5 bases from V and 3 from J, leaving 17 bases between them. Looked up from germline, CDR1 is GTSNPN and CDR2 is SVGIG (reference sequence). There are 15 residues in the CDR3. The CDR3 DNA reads TGTGCCTGGGGTCAGGGCAGGCGTTTCTACAATGAGCAGTTCTTC. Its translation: CAWGQGRRFYNEQFF.

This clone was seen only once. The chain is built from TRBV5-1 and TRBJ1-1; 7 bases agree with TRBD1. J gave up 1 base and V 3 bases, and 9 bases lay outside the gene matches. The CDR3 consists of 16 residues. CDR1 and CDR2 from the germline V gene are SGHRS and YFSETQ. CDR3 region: CASSSGMDRSNTEAFF. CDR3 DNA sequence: TGCGCCAGCAGCTCCGGGATGGACAGGTCGAACACTGAAGCTTTCTTT.